These 4 T cell receptor beta chains were sequenced from one sample in a study of T-cell memory formation after mild COVID-19. MiXCR, applied by TCRdb to the 5' RACE reads, yields one record per CDR3 protein. The sample contains about 110,000 distinct CDR3 sequences, about a sixth of which appear only once. Sequencing used PBMCs or a T cell subset sorted from them (not recorded which). These receptors were taken from a man aged 18 to 30 who had mild COVID-19 (a few samples of this study predate the infection). Cell type and time point are not known.

The chain uses TRBV18 and TRBJ1-4; unclear D gene. Trimming pared 2 bases from V and 3 bases from J, leaving 7 bases between. Germline values: CDR1 KGHSH, CDR2 LQKENI. The CDR3 is 14 residues long. The CDR3 DNA sequence: TGTGCCAGCTCACCAGGGGAGGCTAATGAAAAACTGTTTTTT. It is translated as CASSPGEANEKLFF.

This sequence joins TRBV7-3 and TRBJ1-6, with D possibly matching TRBD1 (6 bases). The CDR3 runs to 16 residues. Germline V gene data show CDR1 as SGHTA and CDR2 as FQGTGA. Trimming stripped 1 base from V and 8 bases from J, with 15 bases between. CDR3 protein: CASSLRAAGEDSPLHF. In DNA form, the CDR3 reads TGTGCCAGCAGCTTAAGGGCGGCAGGGGAGGATTCACCCCTCCACTTT.

This clonotype has a handful of counts. The V and J genes are TRBV12-3 or TRBV12-4 and TRBJ2-3; TRBD1 matches at 8 bases. This CDR3 is built from 16 residues. Trimming cost V 5 bases and J 1 base; bases outside gene matches: 8. This CDR3 is CASSPSGGYGTDTQYF. The CDR3 DNA reads as TGTGCCAGCAGTCCCTCAGGGGGCTACGGCACAGATACGCAGTATTTT.

This clonotype occurred a few times. The gene calls are TRBV6-5 and TRBJ1-1; D gene uncertain. Germline CDR1 MNHEY, CDR2 SVGAGI. The V and J ends lost 2 bases and 2 bases respectively, with 12 bases between them. The CDR3 sequence is 15 residues long. The DNA for the CDR3 is TGTGCCAGCAGTTACCGGACGCAGAGAAACACTGAAGCTTTCTTT. It specifies CASSYRTQRNTEAFF.